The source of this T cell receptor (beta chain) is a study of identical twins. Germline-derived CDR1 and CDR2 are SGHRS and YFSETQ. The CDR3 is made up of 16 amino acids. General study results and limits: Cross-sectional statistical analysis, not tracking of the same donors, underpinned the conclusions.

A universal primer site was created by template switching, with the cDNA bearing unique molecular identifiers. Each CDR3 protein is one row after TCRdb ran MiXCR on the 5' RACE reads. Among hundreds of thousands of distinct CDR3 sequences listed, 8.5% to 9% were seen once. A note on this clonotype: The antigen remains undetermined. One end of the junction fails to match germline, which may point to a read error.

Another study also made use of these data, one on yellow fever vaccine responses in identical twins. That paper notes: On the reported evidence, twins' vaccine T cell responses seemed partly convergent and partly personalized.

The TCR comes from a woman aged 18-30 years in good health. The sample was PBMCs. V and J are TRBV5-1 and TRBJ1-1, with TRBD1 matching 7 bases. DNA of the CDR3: TGCGCCAACAGCTTGTGGCCCGGGACAGTGAACACTGAAGCTTTCTTT. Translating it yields CANSLWPGTVNTEAFF.